Shown below are 32 T cell receptor beta chains from a single sample sequenced in a study of monozygotic twins with inflammatory bowel disease (dated by TCRdb to between 2019 and 2020). Library preparation was by 5' RACE. TCRdb records Illumina HiSeq 2500 as the sequencer. TCRdb reprocessed the public reads and reports one entry per CDR3 protein sequence, without DNA. The sample's clone listing holds roughly 160,000 distinct CDR3 sequences. Jointly, the top ten make up around 7% of the sample. Source material: blood. The receptors come from a human donor with ulcerative colitis or Crohn's disease, or a healthy co-twin of an affected twin (not recorded which).

This sequence joins TRBV20-1 and TRBJ1-1. The CDR3 spans 13 residues. Germline V gives CDR1 DFQATT, CDR2 SNEGSKA (reference sequence). This chain's CDR3 is CSARDYPGSEAFF.

V gene TRBV30 combines with J gene TRBJ1-6; the D call from TCRdb, TRBD1, cannot be confirmed without DNA. Germline loops: CDR1 GTSNPN, CDR2 SVGIG (reference sequence). This CDR3 is 14 amino acids long. CDR3 in amino acids: CAWSVDRGNSPLHF.

The rearrangement links TRBV7-2 to TRBJ1-1. Germline V gene sequence: CDR1 SGHTA, CDR2 FQGNSA. The CDR3 is made up of 11 amino acids. The CDR3 sequence: CASSRRTEAFF. The full variable domain, with the rest looked up from reference TRBV7-2 and TRBJ1-1, is GAGVSQSPSNKVTEKGKDVELRCDPISGHTALYWYRQSLGQGLEFLIYFQGNSAPDKSGLPSDRFSAERTGGSVSTLTIQRTQQEDSAVYLCASSRRTEAFFGQGTRLTVV.

V is TRBV10-3 and J is TRBJ2-5; absent DNA, TCRdb's TRBD1 call cannot be checked. The CDR3 is 14 residues long. In germline, CDR1 is ENHRY, CDR2 SYGVKD. The CDR3 here is CAISAGMYQETQYF.

The V call is TRBV19, the J call TRBJ1-1. Germline CDR1 is LNHDA and CDR2 is SQIVND (reference sequence). The CDR3 runs 11 residues. The CDR3 region is CASKLNTEAFF. Using reference TRBV19 and TRBJ1-1 for the parts outside the CDR3, the full variable domain is DGGITQSPKYLFRKEGQNVTLSCEQNLNHDAMYWYRQDPGQGLRLIYYSQIVNDFQKGDIAEGYSVSREKKESFPLTVTSAQKNPTAFYLCASKLNTEAFFGQGTRLTVV.

The CDR3 region is CASNKQGLNTEAFF. This rearrangement joins TRBV10-2 to TRBJ1-1; TCRdb's D call of TRBD1 is untestable without DNA. The CDR3 is made up of 14 amino acids. In germline, CDR1 is WSHSY, CDR2 SAAADI.

This rearrangement joins TRBV5-1 to TRBJ1-3; TCRdb's assignment of TRBD1 cannot be checked, as there is no DNA. CDR1 SGHRS and CDR2 YFSETQ come from the germline V gene. The CDR3 consists of 16 residues. The CDR3 sequence: CASSQGGAFNGNTIYF.

V is TRBV24-1 and J is TRBJ2-2; TCRdb's D call of TRBD1 is untestable without DNA. Germline V lookup: CDR1 KGHDR, CDR2 SFDVKD. The CDR3 sequence is 14 residues long. The CDR3 sequence is CATSDSRGTGELFF.

The chain joins TRBV7-6 to TRBJ1-1. The germline V gene has CDR1 SGHVS and CDR2 FNYEAQ. The CDR3 is 13 amino acids. The CDR3 loop is CASSFQSDTEAFF.

The gene calls are TRBV7-9 and TRBJ1-4; TCRdb indicates TRBD1, and absent DNA this call remains unverified. The CDR3 length is 15 residues. Germline CDR1 and CDR2: SEHNR and FQNEAQ (reference sequence). The CDR3 loop is CASSPWTGGDEKLFF.

This chain uses TRBV3-1 with TRBJ2-7; TCRdb's D call, TRBD2, is unchecked because there is no DNA. Germline CDR1 reads LGHDT; CDR2 reads YNNKEL (reference sequence). The CDR3 extends over 14 amino acids. Here the CDR3 reads CASSYGLAGSEQYF.

The rearrangement uses TRBV4-3 and TRBJ1-4; the D call from TCRdb, TRBD1, cannot be confirmed without DNA. Germline V gene lookup returns CDR1 LGHNA and CDR2 YSLEER. CDR3 length: 18 amino acids. CDR3 loop: CASSQDLGRTGAQERLFF.

The CDR3 is CAISESMATDQPQHF. The genes are TRBV10-3 and TRBJ1-5. Per germline, CDR1 ENHRY and CDR2 SYGVKD. The CDR3 covers 15 residues.

The V gene is TRBV5-4, the J gene TRBJ2-3. The CDR3 consists of 15 residues. Germline V gene lookup returns CDR1 SGHNT and CDR2 YYREEE (reference sequence). The CDR3 loop is CASSLGYSSTNTQYF.

V usage is TRBV29-1 and J usage is TRBJ2-7. Germline CDR1 SQVTM, CDR2 ANQGSEA. There are 13 residues in the CDR3. The CDR3: CSVVQTSSYEQYF.

The V gene is TRBV7-6, the J gene TRBJ2-2. Germline V gives CDR1 SGHVS, CDR2 FNYEAQ. This CDR3 has 13 residues. The CDR3: CASSLEDTGELFF.

This rearrangement joins TRBV6-1 to TRBJ1-4; TCRdb proposes TRBD1, but this gene call is untestable without DNA. CDR3 length: 14 residues. Germline loops: CDR1 MNHNS, CDR2 SASEGT. CDR3 sequence reads: CASSPRTGLEKLFF.

The V gene is TRBV6-2 or TRBV6-3, the J gene TRBJ2-7; TCRdb picks TRBD1, but there is no DNA to check that call. The CDR3 spans 16 residues. The germline V gene encodes CDR1 MNHEY and CDR2 SVGEGT. CDR3: CASSYSKQGASYEQYF.

The chain carries TRBV7-6 and TRBJ2-1; the TCRdb call, TRBD1, lacks DNA for checking. Germline lookup yields CDR1 SGHVS and CDR2 FNYEAQ. The CDR3 consists of 16 residues. CDR3 sequence reads: CASSLIGDRDYNEQFF.

The J gene is TRBJ2-2, the V gene TRBV2; no DNA is available, so the TRBD1 call from TCRdb remains unchecked. CDR1 is SNHLY, CDR2 FYNNEI, per germline. The CDR3 has 14 amino acids. The CDR3 spells CASRKTGFTGELFF.

CDR3 region: CSASLQGDTEAFF. The rearrangement joins TRBV20-1 to TRBJ1-1; absent DNA, TCRdb's TRBD1 call cannot be checked. Germline CDR1 is DFQATT and CDR2 is SNEGSKA (reference sequence). CDR3 length equals 13 residues.

This rearrangement joins TRBV4-1 to TRBJ2-1; TCRdb proposes TRBD2, but this gene call is untestable without DNA. Germline assignment: CDR1 MGHRA and CDR2 YSYEKL. The CDR3 is 18 residues long. Here the CDR3 reads CASSQVPGGPFSDNEQFF.

The rearrangement joins TRBV6-5 to TRBJ2-1; TCRdb returns TRBD2, unconfirmable since there is no DNA. Germline V CDR1 and CDR2: MNHEY, SVGAGI. This CDR3 contains 14 residues. CDR3 sequence reads: CASRSLAGGGEQFF.

CDR3 loop: CSAGPGLAGVTDTQYF. The chain couples TRBV20-1 to TRBJ2-3; TCRdb returns TRBD2, unconfirmable since there is no DNA. CDR1 and CDR2 (germline): DFQATT, SNEGSKA (reference sequence). The CDR3 spans 16 residues.

CDR3 sequence reads: CSVSGNSNQPQHF. The chain joins TRBV29-1 to TRBJ1-5. The germline V gene encodes CDR1 SQVTM and CDR2 ANQGSEA. The CDR3 sequence is 13 residues long.

This chain joins TRBV29-1 and TRBJ2-7; TCRdb returns TRBD2, unconfirmable since there is no DNA. Germline-derived CDR1 and CDR2 are SQVTM and ANQGSEA. The CDR3 spans 12 residues. CDR3 sequence reads: CSVGETSGEQYF.

The chain is built from TRBV20-1 and TRBJ1-1. This CDR3 is built from 12 residues. Germline CDR1 DFQATT, CDR2 SNEGSKA (reference sequence). This CDR3 reads CSAGGRRTEAFF.

V gene TRBV7-2 combines with J gene TRBJ2-1; absent DNA, TCRdb's TRBD1 call cannot be checked. In germline, CDR1 is SGHTA, CDR2 FQGNSA. The CDR3 is made up of 15 amino acids. This CDR3 is CASSWGQGAYNEQFF.

The J gene is TRBJ2-7, the V gene TRBV10-3; TCRdb calls TRBD2, which cannot be checked without DNA. This CDR3 is built from 13 residues. Germline V CDR1 and CDR2: ENHRY, SYGVKD. The CDR3: CAISDGGNYEQYF.

The V gene is TRBV14, the J gene TRBJ2-7. CDR1 and CDR2 (germline): SGHDN, FVKESK. CDR3 length: 13 residues. CDR3 sequence: CASSQVDPYEQYF.

The chain is built from TRBV6-5 and TRBJ1-6; TCRdb's D call, TRBD1, is unchecked because there is no DNA. The length of the CDR3 is 18 residues. Germline loops: CDR1 MNHEY, CDR2 SVGAGI. The CDR3 sequence: CASSYSGHHRGDYSPLHF.

V gene TRBV6-5 combines with J gene TRBJ1-1. From germline, CDR1 is MNHEY and CDR2 SVGAGI. This CDR3 has 14 residues. Here the CDR3 reads CASSSRRGNTEAFF.